This T cell receptor beta chain was observed in a study of T cell responses to AZD1222 COVID-19 vaccine. Points from the study as a whole: Spike-specific TCR breadth and depth went up after people got two AZD1222 doses.

The V and J ends lost 0 bases and 1 base respectively, with 10 bases between them. Germline V lookup: CDR1 MNHEY, CDR2 SMNVEV (reference sequence). This CDR3 comprises 15 residues. Note on this clone: What it binds is unknown.

Method: immunoSEQ multiplex PCR; TCRdb's copy keeps in-frame clones and lacks some. The sample records approximately 120,000 clones, about 90% being singletons. This chain uses TRBV27 with TRBJ2-7; D remains unclear. The material sequenced was peripheral blood, taken on day 0 of AZD1222 vaccination. The TCR sequence derives from an adult in good health. In DNA, the CDR3 is TGTGCCAGCAGTTTATCTCGCGGCCTATCCTACGAGCAGTACTTC. Translated, it gives CASSLSRGLSYEQYF.